This is a list of T cell receptor beta chains from one sample in a study of T cell repertoires in cytomegalovirus infection. Their target antigens are unknown. Using its own MiXCR run on the reads, TCRdb lists one record per CDR3 protein. The repertoire includes approximately 1,000,000 distinct CDR3 sequences, around 30% of them detected once, and more than 12% sits in the top ten. The material sequenced was cultured CD8+ T cells from PBMCs, taken from culture after CMV antigen stimulation. Receptor source: a human donor in good health (CMV status not recorded). Some clones in this sample may be carry-over from other donors' samples. Both conserved end residues are part of each CDR3. The D gene is left open where the match is weak. The listing skips clone size in some rows; elsewhere it reads once, few, many or a size class.

v_call: TRBV4-1
clone_size: .
j_call: TRBJ2-5
cdr3_length: 13
d_call: .
cdr3_aa: CASSHRQQETQYF
cdr3_nt: TGCGCCAGCAGCCACAGACAGCAAGAGACCCAGTACTTC

v_call: TRBV7-9
clone_size: .
j_call: TRBJ2-5
cdr3_length: 15
d_call: .
cdr3_aa: CASSPVPGVARTQYF
cdr3_nt: TGTGCCAGCAGCCCCGTCCCGGGGGTTGCCAGGACCCAGTACTTC

v_call: TRBV20-1
clone_size: .
j_call: TRBJ2-3
cdr3_length: 16
d_call: TRBD1
cdr3_aa: CSARNRGPVDTDTQYF
cdr3_nt: TGCAGTGCTAGGAACAGGGGGCCGGTCGACACAGATACGCAGTATTTT

v_call: TRBV10-3
clone_size: .
j_call: TRBJ1-3
cdr3_length: 14
d_call: TRBD1
cdr3_aa: CAISVGGTGNTIYF
cdr3_nt: TGTGCCATCAGCGTAGGGGGCACTGGAAACACCATATATTTT

v_call: TRBV6-1
clone_size: .
j_call: TRBJ2-2
cdr3_length: 16
d_call: TRBD2
cdr3_aa: CASSYELAGRGGELFF
cdr3_nt: TGTGCCAGCAGTTACGAGCTAGCGGGGCGGGGGGGGGAGCTGTTTTTT

v_call: TRBV25-1
clone_size: few
j_call: TRBJ2-5
cdr3_length: 16
d_call: .
cdr3_aa: CASSVPRQGEQETQYF
cdr3_nt: TGTGCCAGCAGTGTCCCGAGGCAAGGAGAGCAAGAGACCCAGTACTTC

v_call: TRBV27
clone_size: .
j_call: TRBJ2-1
cdr3_length: 14
d_call: TRBD2
cdr3_aa: CASNRLAVPNEQFF
cdr3_nt: TGTGCCAGCAACCGACTAGCGGTCCCGAATGAGCAGTTCTTC

v_call: TRBV9
clone_size: few
j_call: TRBJ2-7
cdr3_length: 14
d_call: .
cdr3_aa: CASSVGWLNYEQYF
cdr3_nt: TGTGCCAGCAGCGTAGGGTGGCTTAACTACGAGCAGTACTTC

v_call: TRBV2
clone_size: few
j_call: TRBJ2-1
cdr3_length: 13
d_call: TRBD1
cdr3_aa: CAKTGGAYNEQFF
cdr3_nt: TGTGCCAAGACAGGGGGCGCCTACAATGAGCAGTTCTTC

v_call: TRBV6-2/TRBV6-3
clone_size: few
j_call: TRBJ2-1
cdr3_length: 15
d_call: TRBD2
cdr3_aa: CASSYSSGGRPEQFF
cdr3_nt: TGTGCCAGCAGTTACTCTAGCGGGGGCCGGCCTGAGCAGTTCTTC

v_call: TRBV27
clone_size: .
j_call: TRBJ1-2
cdr3_length: 13
d_call: .
cdr3_aa: CASSLSGSKGYTF
cdr3_nt: TGTGCCAGCAGTTTATCGGGATCCAAGGGCTACACCTTC

v_call: TRBV27
clone_size: few
j_call: TRBJ1-1
cdr3_length: 12
d_call: .
cdr3_aa: CASSSTDTEAFF
cdr3_nt: TGTGCCAGCAGCTCCACCGACACTGAAGCTTTCTTT

v_call: TRBV27
clone_size: .
j_call: TRBJ1-6
cdr3_length: 11
d_call: .
cdr3_aa: CASSLGLTLHF
cdr3_nt: TGTGCCAGCAGTTTGGGATTGACCCTCCACTTT

v_call: TRBV20-1
clone_size: few
j_call: TRBJ1-5
cdr3_length: 17
d_call: .
cdr3_aa: CSARDYNAPGLNQPQHF
cdr3_nt: TGCAGTGCTAGAGATTACAACGCCCCAGGGCTCAATCAGCCCCAGCATTTT

v_call: TRBV7-2
clone_size: many
j_call: TRBJ1-2
cdr3_length: 15
d_call: TRBD1
cdr3_aa: CASSLRDRGNYGYTF
cdr3_nt: TGTGCCAGCAGCTTAAGGGACAGGGGGAACTATGGCTACACCTTC

v_call: TRBV7-8
clone_size: many
j_call: TRBJ1-2
cdr3_length: 15
d_call: .
cdr3_aa: CASSLARGGGDGYTF
cdr3_nt: TGTGCCAGCAGCTTAGCGAGGGGGGGGGGTGATGGCTACACCTTC

v_call: TRBV7-8
clone_size: .
j_call: TRBJ1-1
cdr3_length: 14
d_call: .
cdr3_aa: CASSFLPGATEAFF
cdr3_nt: TGTGCCAGCAGCTTTTTGCCGGGGGCCACTGAAGCTTTCTTT

v_call: TRBV7-9
clone_size: .
j_call: TRBJ1-2
cdr3_length: 14
d_call: .
cdr3_aa: CASGIRPAGYGYTF
cdr3_nt: TGTGCCAGCGGAATTCGGCCCGCAGGTTACGGCTACACCTTC

v_call: TRBV9
clone_size: .
j_call: TRBJ1-2
cdr3_length: 12
d_call: .
cdr3_aa: CASGTTGLGYTF
cdr3_nt: TGTGCCAGCGGTACTACAGGGCTTGGCTACACCTTC

v_call: TRBV12-3/TRBV12-4
clone_size: few
j_call: TRBJ1-3
cdr3_length: 16
d_call: .
cdr3_aa: CASSLLGSYSGNTIYF
cdr3_nt: TGTGCCAGCAGTTTATTGGGATCCTACTCTGGAAACACCATATATTTT

v_call: TRBV7-6
clone_size: .
j_call: TRBJ2-2
cdr3_length: 15
d_call: .
cdr3_aa: CASSLGSENTGELFF
cdr3_nt: TGTGCCAGCAGCTTAGGGTCAGAGAACACCGGGGAGCTGTTTTTT

v_call: TRBV6-6
clone_size: once
j_call: TRBJ2-5
cdr3_length: 15
d_call: .
cdr3_aa: CASSYVRSSQETQYF
cdr3_nt: TGTGCCAGCAGTTACGTTCGCTCCTCTCAAGAGACCCAGTACTTC

v_call: TRBV12-3/TRBV12-4
clone_size: few
j_call: TRBJ1-2
cdr3_length: 15
d_call: .
cdr3_aa: CASSSPRGWGYGYTF
cdr3_nt: TGTGCCAGCAGTTCCCCACGGGGCTGGGGCTATGGCTACACCTTC

v_call: TRBV7-6
clone_size: few
j_call: TRBJ2-1
cdr3_length: 14
d_call: .
cdr3_aa: CASSRMSSYNEQFF
cdr3_nt: TGTGCCAGCAGCCGCATGAGCTCCTACAATGAGCAGTTCTTC

v_call: TRBV7-9
clone_size: many
j_call: TRBJ2-3
cdr3_length: 16
d_call: .
cdr3_aa: CASSLAILIPQDTQYF
cdr3_nt: TGTGCCAGCAGCTTGGCTATTTTAATTCCACAAGATACGCAGTATTTT

v_call: TRBV10-3
clone_size: .
j_call: TRBJ2-7
cdr3_length: 17
d_call: TRBD1
cdr3_aa: CAISESLPGQGYYEQYF
cdr3_nt: TGTGCCATCAGTGAGTCCCTTCCGGGACAGGGCTATTACGAGCAGTACTTC

v_call: TRBV4-1
clone_size: many
j_call: TRBJ2-3
cdr3_length: 20
d_call: TRBD2
cdr3_aa: CASSQVRFRRGVTNTDTQYF
cdr3_nt: TGCGCCAGCAGCCAAGTTAGGTTCCGGCGGGGGGTTACAAACACAGATACGCAGTATTTT

v_call: TRBV7-6
clone_size: many
j_call: TRBJ2-1
cdr3_length: 15
d_call: TRBD2
cdr3_aa: CASSLETSGGPEQFF
cdr3_nt: TGTGCCAGCAGCTTAGAGACTAGCGGGGGCCCTGAGCAGTTCTTC

v_call: TRBV27
clone_size: many
j_call: TRBJ2-1
cdr3_length: 16
d_call: TRBD2
cdr3_aa: CASSLLQRGPNNEQFF
cdr3_nt: TGTGCCAGCAGTTTATTGCAGCGGGGGCCAAACAATGAGCAGTTCTTC

v_call: TRBV6-1
clone_size: many
j_call: TRBJ2-2
cdr3_length: 12
d_call: .
cdr3_aa: CASSWGSGELFF
cdr3_nt: TGTGCCAGCAGTTGGGGGTCCGGGGAGCTGTTTTTT

v_call: TRBV29-1
clone_size: .
j_call: TRBJ2-6
cdr3_length: 16
d_call: TRBD1
cdr3_aa: CSVEGQGYTGANVLTF
cdr3_nt: TGCAGCGTCGAGGGACAGGGGTACACTGGGGCCAACGTCCTGACTTTC